These 16 T cell receptor beta chains share one sample of origin, sequenced in a study of T cell responses to AZD1222 COVID-19 vaccine. The table came from immunoSEQ multiplex PCR; TCRdb's copy has only in-frame clones and leaves some out. The repertoire consists of around 160,000 clones, with 85% to 95% occurring once and the leading ten covering under 2%. This specimen consisted of peripheral blood, obtained on day 0 of AZD1222 vaccination. The receptors come from an adult in good health.

The chain employs TRBV12-3 or TRBV12-4 and TRBJ1-3, with D unclear. The CDR3 spans 13 residues. The V and J ends lost 4 bases and 0 bases respectively, with 4 bases between them. CDR3 in amino acids: CASSWGSGNTIYF. As DNA, the CDR3 is TGTGCCAGCAGTTGGGGCTCTGGAAACACCATATATTTT.

The J gene is TRBJ2-1, the V gene TRBV7-9, with a possible D match to TRBD1 (5 bases). CDR3 size: 15 residues. V lost 3 bases and J 5 bases, leaving 14 bases between the germline ends. CDR1 and CDR2 from the germline V gene are SEHNR and FQNEAQ (reference sequence). CDR3 in DNA: TGTGCCAGCAGCTTGACCTTTGACAGTGACAATGAGCAGTTCTTC. Protein sequence: CASSLTFDSDNEQFF.

This rearrangement joins TRBV5-1 to TRBJ2-3; 11 bases agree with TRBD2. V gave up 5 bases and J gave up 5 bases; unmatched junction bases: 4. The germline V gene has CDR1 SGHRS and CDR2 YFSETQ. The CDR3 is made up of 14 amino acids. CDR3 sequence: CASRLGTSGDTQYF. The DNA for the CDR3 is TGCGCCAGCAGACTCGGGACTAGCGGAGATACGCAGTATTTT.

The J gene is TRBJ1-6, the V gene TRBV7-6; 10 nucleotides line up with TRBD1. The length of the CDR3 is 15 residues. CDR1 and CDR2 from the germline V gene are SGHVS and FNYEAQ. V lost 1 base to trimming and J lost 10 bases; unmatched junction nucleotides: 4. In nucleotides, the CDR3 is TGTGCCAGCAGCTTAGATGGGACAGGGGCCTCACCCCTCCACTTT. Translating gives CASSLDGTGASPLHF.

V usage is TRBV29-1 and J usage is TRBJ1-2; D may be TRBD1 (6 bases). The germline V and J ends were trimmed by 6 bases and 7 bases, with 18 bases remaining between them. CDR1 is SQVTM and CDR2 is ANQGSEA in the germline V gene. The length of the CDR3 is 13 residues. CDR3 in amino acids: CSVAGTRRGGYTF. The CDR3 DNA sequence: TGCAGCGTCGCCGGGACACGGAGAGGTGGCTACACCTTC.

The genes are TRBV4-1 and TRBJ2-1; 8 nucleotides line up with TRBD2. This CDR3 has 15 residues. Trimming took 1 base from V and 10 from J; bases not matched to a gene: 9. The germline gives CDR1 MGHRA, CDR2 YSYEKL. CDR3 sequence (DNA): TGCGCCAGCAGCCAAGGGGCGGGGGGCCCTCCGGAGCAGTTCTTC. The encoded protein is CASSQGAGGPPEQFF.

This chain links TRBV27 with TRBJ2-7; no reliable D call. V lost 0 bases, J lost 1 base, and 7 bases lay in between. CDR1 is MNHEY and CDR2 is SMNVEV in the germline V gene (reference sequence). This CDR3 has 14 residues. The DNA of the CDR3 is TGTGCCAGCAGTTTATCAGGCGGATCCTACGAGCAGTACTTC. Its protein is CASSLSGGSYEQYF.

V is TRBV6-6 and J is TRBJ1-2, with 8 bases aligning to TRBD1. This CDR3 has 13 amino acids. The trim removed 0 bases at V and 12 bases at J, leaving 6 bases unmatched. Germline V gene data show CDR1 as MNHNY and CDR2 as SVGAGI (reference sequence). This CDR3 reads CASSYSWTGINTF. The CDR3 nucleotides read TGTGCCAGCAGTTACTCGTGGACAGGGATAAACACCTTC.

CDR3 protein: CASSPRQGSSEAFF. In DNA, the CDR3 is TGCGCCAGCAGTCCCCGACAGGGTTCATCTGAAGCTTTCTTT. This chain connects TRBV10-1 to TRBJ1-1; 7 bases are a match to TRBD1. The germline CDR1 and CDR2 sequences are WNHNN and SYGVQD (reference sequence). J gave up 6 bases and V 5 bases, and 9 bases lay outside the gene matches. The length of the CDR3 is 14 residues.

J is TRBJ2-2 and V is TRBV5-1, with TRBD2 matching 12 bases. Germline CDR1 reads SGHRS; CDR2 reads YFSETQ. The CDR3 is made up of 16 amino acids. Trimming cost V 4 bases and J 2 bases; bases outside gene matches: 3. The CDR3 DNA follows: TGCGCCAGCAGCCAACTAGCGGGGGGCAACACCGGGGAGCTGTTTTTT. It specifies CASSQLAGGNTGELFF.

This clone was detected only once. The CDR3 here is CASSQGGAGRSYNSPLHF. DNA of the CDR3: TGTGCCAGCAGCCAAGGGGGGGCAGGTCGATCCTATAATTCACCCCTCCACTTT. The rearrangement uses TRBV3-1 (or the pseudogene TRBV3-2) and TRBJ1-6, with a possible D match to TRBD1 (6 bases). The CDR3 runs to 18 residues. Deletions cut 1 base from V and 1 base from J, with 14 bases between. Germline values: CDR1 LGHDT, CDR2 YNNKEL (reference sequence).

The chain combines TRBV30 with TRBJ1-5; 9 bases map to TRBD1. This CDR3 contains 14 residues. The germline gives CDR1 GTSNPN, CDR2 SVGIG (reference sequence). V shed 2 bases and J 4 bases; nucleotides not matched to a gene: 3. CDR3 loop: CAWSIGQGNQPQHF. The CDR3 DNA sequence: TGTGCCTGGAGTATAGGACAGGGGAATCAGCCCCAGCATTTT.

The genes are TRBV15 and TRBJ2-7; tentatively, D is TRBD2 (6 bases). The CDR3 runs 13 residues. Trimming removed 8 bases at V and 7 bases at J, with 18 bases between. Germline loops: CDR1 LNHNV, CDR2 YYDKDF (reference sequence). The CDR3 DNA reads TGTGCCACCTCAGGGAGTTGGGCGGGAGAGCAGTACTTC. Protein sequence: CATSGSWAGEQYF.

This chain links TRBV5-4 with TRBJ1-2, with D hard to call. The V end was cut by 0 bases, the J end by 3 bases, with 9 bases between. Germline V gene lookup returns CDR1 SGHNT and CDR2 YYREEE (reference sequence). CDR3 size: 14 residues. Here the CDR3 reads CASSLDTRDYGYTF. CDR3 nucleotide sequence: TGTGCCAGCAGCTTGGACACGCGGGACTATGGCTACACCTTC.

This chain uses TRBV19 with TRBJ1-2; weak D call: TRBD1 (5 bases). Germline V gene data show CDR1 as LNHDA and CDR2 as SQIVND (reference sequence). V gave up 1 base and J gave up 4 bases, with 13 bases separating them. The CDR3 runs to 15 residues. CDR3 sequence reads: CASSIVGQGPYGYTF. The CDR3 bases are TGTGCCAGTAGTATAGTCGGGCAGGGACCCTATGGCTACACCTTC.

The chain has TRBV6-5 and TRBJ1-3; TRBD1 might be the D (5 bases). Trimming shortened V by 0 bases and J by 1 base, and 10 bases separated the two germline ends. CDR3 length: 16 residues. The germline gives CDR1 MNHEY, CDR2 SVGAGI. CDR3 loop: CASSYSNRLSGNTIYF. The CDR3, as DNA: TGTGCCAGCAGTTACTCTAACAGGTTGTCTGGAAACACCATATATTTT.